This TCR beta chain was captured by sequencing in a study of tumor-infiltrating lymphocytes in primary liver carcinoma. Broader study findings: Tumors significantly exceeded blood in top-250-clone fraction (p = 0.039). Pairs comparing tumor with adjacent tissue or blood overlapped less than pairs drawn from tumor regions.

Turning to this clonotype: What it recognizes is unknown. At one of its ends the junction is not consistent with the germline gene, which may arise from a read error.

Each 20-30 mg portion of unsorted bulk tissue served as the source for co-extraction of RNA and DNA. Every tumor sample held more than 80% viable tumor cells. Reverse transcription of about 500 ng total RNA with a constant-region primer produced TCR beta cDNA. Slightly modified ARM-PCR with three nested multiplex PCR rounds yielded TCR beta libraries. Each CDR3 protein gets one entry after TCRdb re-called the multiplex PCR reads with MiXCR. The sample yields 100,000 or so distinct CDR3 sequences, around three quarters seen once. Sequencing input: liver tumor tissue from sampling region 5. The subset is: tumor region T5, tumor centre. This TCR was recovered from an older woman with primary liver carcinoma and hepatitis B virus infection.

The CDR3 DNA follows: TGTGACAGCAGTCAGAATGGCTACACGTTC. It specifies CDSSQNGYTF. The chain joins TRBV6-1 to TRBJ1-2; no firm D call. The CDR3 extends over 10 amino acids. From germline, CDR1 is MNHNS and CDR2 SASEGT.